Below, 17 T cell receptor beta chains from the same sample are listed, as sequenced in a study of blood T cell repertoires in COVID-19. Generated by immunoSEQ multiplex PCR, the TCRdb table keeps only in-frame clones and is missing some. The sample shows roughly 230,000 clones, roughly nine tenths of them seen only once. The material sequenced was peripheral blood. All receptors come from a woman aged 40-49 years who had recovered from COVID-19.

V usage is TRBV28 and J usage is TRBJ2-3, with 9 bases fitting TRBD1. This CDR3 has 14 amino acids. CDR1 is MDHEN, CDR2 SYDVKM, per germline. J lost 5 bases, V lost 7 bases, and 7 bases had no gene match. The CDR3 loop is CASITGGAVDTQYF. The CDR3 nucleotides read TGTGCCAGCATTACAGGGGGCGCAGTAGATACGCAGTATTTT.

This chain connects TRBV27 to TRBJ2-1, with a tentative D call TRBD2 (6 bases). Trimming took off 6 bases at V and 9 bases at J, with 9 bases between the two ends. Germline V gene data show CDR1 as MNHEY and CDR2 as SMNVEV (reference sequence). This CDR3 has 11 residues. The DNA for the CDR3 is TGTGCCAGCAGGGGGACTGGTGAGCAGTTCTTC. Translated, it gives CASRGTGEQFF.

This clone turned up a few times. CDR3 bases: TGTGCCAGCAGCCAAGACGGTCTGAATCAGCCCCAGCATTTT. Its translation: CASSQDGLNQPQHF. This chain uses TRBV3-1 (or the pseudogene TRBV3-2) with TRBJ1-5; D call uncertain. The ends were cut back, 0 bases at V and 4 bases at J, with 7 bases in the middle. The germline V gene has CDR1 LGHDT and CDR2 YNNKEL (reference sequence). CDR3 length equals 14 residues.

The genes are TRBV2 and TRBJ2-3, with D unresolved. The germline V gene has CDR1 SNHLY and CDR2 FYNNEI. The CDR3 has 14 amino acids. V dropped 2 bases and J dropped 2 bases, with 8 bases sitting between them. The CDR3 DNA follows: TGTGCCAGCAGTGAAAACATCAACACAGATACGCAGTATTTT. Amino acid sequence: CASSENINTDTQYF.

This sequence joins TRBV7-9 and TRBJ1-1; D call uncertain. The V end lost 0 bases, the J end lost 0 bases, and 5 bases lay between the germline ends. The CDR3 length is 14 residues. CDR1 SEHNR and CDR2 FQNEAQ come from the germline V gene (reference sequence). The CDR3: CASSLASLNTEAFF. DNA for the CDR3: TGTGCCAGCAGCTTAGCAAGCCTGAACACTGAAGCTTTCTTT.

This chain links TRBV24-1 with TRBJ2-2; perhaps TRBD1 as D (6 bases). Trimming removed 3 bases at V and 0 bases at J, with 13 bases between. Germline assignment: CDR1 KGHDR and CDR2 SFDVKD. The CDR3 sequence is 17 residues long. CDR3: CATSDTTGTSNTGELFF. In DNA, the CDR3 is TGTGCCACCAGTGATACAACCGGGACATCGAACACCGGGGAGCTGTTTTTT.

The gene calls are TRBV14 and TRBJ1-4, with TRBD1 as a possible D gene (5 bases). V lost 2 bases to trimming and J lost 7 bases, with 11 bases between them. The length of the CDR3 is 14 residues. CDR1 SGHDN and CDR2 FVKESK come from the germline V gene. The CDR3 region is CASSQQGVGEKLFF. The DNA for the CDR3 is TGTGCCAGCAGCCAACAGGGTGTGGGTGAAAAACTGTTTTTT.

The chain links TRBV18 to TRBJ2-1; 13 bases match TRBD2. Looked up from germline, CDR1 is KGHSH and CDR2 is LQKENI. The CDR3 runs 15 residues. V was clipped by 2 bases and J by 6 bases; unmatched bases: 1. The CDR3 DNA is TGTGCCAGCTCACCAGGGACTAGCGGGATCAATGAGCAGTTCTTC. Translating gives CASSPGTSGINEQFF.

The rearrangement links TRBV6-2 or TRBV6-3 to TRBJ2-7, with D tentatively TRBD1 (6 bases). CDR1 and CDR2 from the germline V gene are MNHEY and SVGEGT. The length of the CDR3 is 13 residues. Trimming stripped 2 bases from V and 2 bases from J, with 7 bases between. The CDR3 reads CASSYRDTYEQYV. The CDR3 region has the DNA TGTGCCAGCAGTTACCGGGACACCTACGAGCAGTACGTC.

The V gene is TRBV10-3, the J gene TRBJ2-7, with 8 positions matching TRBD1. This CDR3 contains 13 residues. J was trimmed by 4 bases and V by 4 bases; bases with no gene match: 3. Germline CDR1 is ENHRY and CDR2 is SYGVKD. This chain's CDR3 is CAISGQGKYEQYV. For the CDR3, the DNA is TGTGCCATCAGTGGACAGGGGAAATACGAGCAGTACGTC.

This clone was seen once. CDR3 sequence reads: CASSLAKGTNTGELFF. In DNA, the CDR3 is TGCGCCAGCAGCTTGGCCAAGGGGACGAACACCGGGGAGCTGTTTTTT. The chain combines TRBV5-1 with TRBJ2-2, with D tentatively TRBD1 (5 bases). The CDR3 covers 16 residues. The V gene lost 0 bases and the J gene lost 0 bases, with 9 bases spanning the gap. Germline assignment: CDR1 SGHRS and CDR2 YFSETQ.

V gene TRBV18 combines with J gene TRBJ1-6; 11 bases fit TRBD1. The CDR3 runs 16 residues. Per the germline V gene, CDR1 is KGHSH and CDR2 is LQKENI. Germline trimming cut 5 bases from V and 9 bases from J; bases unmatched to any gene: 9. The CDR3 reads CASSDYTGQGGSPLHF. The CDR3 region has the DNA TGTGCCAGCTCAGACTATACGGGACAGGGGGGTTCACCCCTCCACTTT.

The chain employs TRBV30 and TRBJ1-3, with D unresolved. Germline CDR1 and CDR2: GTSNPN and SVGIG (reference sequence). This CDR3 has 12 amino acids. Trimming left V 3 bases short and J 4 bases short, with 7 bases between. The CDR3 here is CAWRETGNTIYF. The DNA for the CDR3 is TGTGCCTGGAGGGAGACGGGAAACACCATATATTTT. The full variable domain, with the rest looked up from reference TRBV30 and TRBJ1-3, is SQTIHQWPATLVQPVGSPLSLECTVEGTSNPNLYWYRQAAGRGLQLLFYSVGIGQISSEVPQNLSASRPQDRQFILSSKKLLLSDSGFYLCAWRETGNTIYFGEGSWLTVV.

The chain combines TRBV7-9 with TRBJ2-1; 7 bases map to TRBD1. CDR1 is SEHNR and CDR2 is FQNEAQ in the germline V gene (reference sequence). V trimming: 5 bases; J trimming: 11 bases; junction bases outside the gene matches: 6. The CDR3 totals 12 residues. CDR3 sequence reads: CASSPRQGKQFF. In nucleotides, the CDR3 is TGTGCCAGCAGCCCTCGACAGGGAAAGCAGTTCTTC.

The chain couples TRBV5-1 to TRBJ1-6, with D possibly being TRBD1 (6 bases). This CDR3 comprises 15 residues. Germline CDR1 reads SGHRS; CDR2 reads YFSETQ. V was shortened by 1 base and J by 7 bases, with 12 bases between the two germline ends. The CDR3 bases are TGCGCCAGCAGCTTGCAAGGGGGAAACAATTCACCCCTCCACTTT. This codes for CASSLQGGNNSPLHF.

The J gene is TRBJ2-1, the V gene TRBV7-2, with D perhaps matching TRBD2 (5 bases). Per germline, CDR1 SGHTA and CDR2 FQGNSA. The CDR3 is 14 amino acids. Trimming removed 1 base at V and 10 bases at J, with 14 bases between. CDR3 loop: CASSLEVLAHEQFF. CDR3 DNA sequence: TGTGCCAGCAGCTTAGAGGTCCTAGCCCACGAGCAGTTCTTC.

CDR3 in DNA: TGTGCCAGCAGCTTCTTGACCGGGGAGCTGTTTTTT. Translating gives CASSFLTGELFF. This chain joins TRBV7-3 and TRBJ2-2, with unresolved D. Germline CDR1 and CDR2: SGHTA and FQGTGA. The V end was cut by 3 bases, the J end by 5 bases, with 4 bases between. CDR3 length: 12 residues.